A selection of T cell receptor beta chains follows, all from one sample in a study of cytomegalovirus exposure and HLA in healthy donors. Sequencing was performed with immunoSEQ multiplex PCR; in TCRdb, only in-frame clones are kept and a portion is missing. The sample lists about 100,000 clones, approximately 68% occurring once. Sequenced sample: PBMCs. The receptors were sampled from a woman aged 18-30 years in good health and CMV-seropositive. CDR3s leave out the opening cysteine and the closing phenylalanine or tryptophan.

cdr3_length j_call v_call cdr3_aa
12 TRBJ2-5 TRBV27 ASSFSDRAETQY
12 TRBJ2-7 TRBV5-1 ASSTGVVSYEQY
12 TRBJ1-1 TRBV2 AGGQGPMNTEAF
15 TRBJ2-1 TRBV9 ASSVGVASGSGNEQF
13 TRBJ2-1 TRBV6-1 ASSEGRGSYNEQF
12 TRBJ2-5 TRBV18 ASSPGQPQETQY
13 TRBJ2-1 TRBV9 ASSVELADYNEQF
11 TRBJ1-1 TRBV2 ASHGGVGTEAF
12 TRBJ1-1 TRBV15 ATSRDSGNTEAF
11 TRBJ1-2 TRBV7-8 ASSLALSPGYT
12 TRBJ1-1 TRBV7-2 ASSLGDRAQTAF
13 TRBJ2-5 TRBV2 ASSGTSGTQETQY
17 TRBJ2-3 TRBV7-6 ASSSLTGGLAGGGDTQY
11 TRBJ1-1 TRBV4-3 ASSHREGTEAF
12 TRBJ2-7 TRBV27 ASRGPSSLYEQY
11 TRBJ1-1 TRBV30 AWRQGASTEAF
13 TRBJ1-1 TRBV5-4 ASSLDRTANTEAF
12 TRBJ2-2 TRBV7-2 ASSPGGATGELF
13 TRBJ1-3 TRBV28 ASSPQAISGNTIY
14 TRBJ2-2 TRBV4-1 ASSYPGALRDGELF
13 TRBJ1-1 TRBV5-1 ASSPRLGGNTEAF
13 TRBJ1-2 TRBV4-1 ASSQGTATNYGYT
15 TRBJ2-4 TRBV28 ASSPLGGGVAKNIQY
12 TRBJ1-2 TRBV6-1 ASSETGGVGGYT
18 TRBJ1-1 TRBV5-4 ASSLVSGYSKGAGNTEAF
14 TRBJ2-7 TRBV19 ASSIVRHRSSYEQY
12 TRBJ1-1 TRBV21-1 AGSPGSSNTEAF
11 TRBJ2-7 TRBV4-1 ASSQGGDYEQY
13 TRBJ2-7 TRBV2 ASFVLPTGEHEQY
15 TRBJ2-1 TRBV5-4 ASSWGGEQGVWNEQF
11 TRBJ1-2 TRBV30 AWSVGQGYGHT
13 TRBJ2-3 TRBV19 ASRQLGHTTDTQY
15 TRBJ2-2 TRBV7-9 ASSLPGSRPNTGELF
11 TRBJ2-3 TRBV13 ASSISGTDTQY
10 TRBJ2-7 TRBV2 ASRADTYEQY
10 TRBJ1-1 TRBV28 ASSLETVEAF
13 TRBJ2-3 TRBV2 ASSDPGLDTDTQY
12 TRBJ1-5 TRBV27 ASATRGGNQPQH
15 . TRBV5-1 ASSLPAGGPFSYEQY